The present T cell receptor beta chain was sequenced within a study of human T cells and chemical hapten exposure. The CDR3 length is 16 residues. Trimming at V came to 2 bases and at J to 5 bases, leaving 6 bases not matched to a gene. The germline V gene encodes CDR1 LGHNA and CDR2 YNFKEQ. As to time point: patch test 3, about 24 weeks after DPC sensitization. This sample's treatment: therapeutic diphenylcyclopropenone sensitization with weekly scalp DPC. Blood collection took place prior to placing each patch test. This clonotype was seen more than once but under ten times. The library tagged each cDNA molecule with unique molecular identifiers. Each CDR3 protein is one row after TCRdb ran MiXCR on the RACE reads. Of 110,000 or so distinct CDR3 sequences listed, 30% to 35% are singletons.

The sample in question was whole blood, obtained in connection with sensitization to the hapten diphenylcyclopropenone (DPC). The chain employs TRBV4-2 and TRBJ2-5; TRBD1 aligns across 12 bases. This sequence was found in a man aged 35 to 55 with alopecia areata. Some clones in this sample may be carry-over from other donors' samples. The CDR3 spells CASSQTGTGGGETQYF. CDR3 DNA sequence: TGTGCCAGCAGCCAAACCGGGACAGGGGGCGGTGAGACCCAGTACTTC.